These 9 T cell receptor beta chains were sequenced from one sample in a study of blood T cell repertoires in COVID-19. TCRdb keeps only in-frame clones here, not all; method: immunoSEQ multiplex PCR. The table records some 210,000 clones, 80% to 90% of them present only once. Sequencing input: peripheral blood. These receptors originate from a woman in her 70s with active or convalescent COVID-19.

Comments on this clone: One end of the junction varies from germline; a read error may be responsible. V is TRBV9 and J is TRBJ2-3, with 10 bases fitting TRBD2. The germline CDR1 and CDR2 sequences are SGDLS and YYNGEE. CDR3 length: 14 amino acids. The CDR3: CARSGGGSTDTQYF. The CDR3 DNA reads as TGTGCCCGCAGCGGGGGGGGTAGCACAGATACGCAGTATTTT.

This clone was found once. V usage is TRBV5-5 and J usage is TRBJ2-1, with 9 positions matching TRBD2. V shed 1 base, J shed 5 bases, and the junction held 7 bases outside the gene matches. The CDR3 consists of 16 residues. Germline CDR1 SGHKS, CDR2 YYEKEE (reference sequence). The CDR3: CASSLRALAGDNEQFF. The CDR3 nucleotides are TGTGCCAGCAGCTTGAGGGCGTTAGCGGGGGACAATGAGCAGTTCTTC. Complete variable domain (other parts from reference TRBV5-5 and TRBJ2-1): DAGVTQSPTHLIKTRGQQVTLRCSPISGHKSVSWYQQVLGQGPQFIFQYYEKEERGRGNFPDRFSARQFPNYSSELNVNALLLGDSALYLCASSLRALAGDNEQFFGPGTRLTVL.

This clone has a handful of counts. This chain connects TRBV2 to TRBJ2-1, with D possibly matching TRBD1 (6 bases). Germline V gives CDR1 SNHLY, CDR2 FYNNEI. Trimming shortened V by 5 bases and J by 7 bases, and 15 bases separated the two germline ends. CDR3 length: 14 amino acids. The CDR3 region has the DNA TGTGCCAGCAGTTCCTACAGGGATAGGAATGAGCAGTTCTTC. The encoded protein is CASSSYRDRNEQFF.

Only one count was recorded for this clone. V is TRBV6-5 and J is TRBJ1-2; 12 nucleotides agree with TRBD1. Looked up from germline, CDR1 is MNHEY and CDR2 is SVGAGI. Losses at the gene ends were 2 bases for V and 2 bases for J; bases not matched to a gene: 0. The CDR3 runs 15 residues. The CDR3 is CASSYGTGGNYGYTF. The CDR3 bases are TGTGCCAGCAGTTACGGGACAGGGGGCAACTATGGCTACACCTTC.

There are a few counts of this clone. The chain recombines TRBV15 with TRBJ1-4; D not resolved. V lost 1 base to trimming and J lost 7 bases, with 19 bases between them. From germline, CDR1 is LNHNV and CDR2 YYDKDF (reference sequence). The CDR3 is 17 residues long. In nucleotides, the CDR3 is TGTGCCACCAGCAGAGTCCATGGAGGCGCCAGACCTGAAAAACTGTTTTTT. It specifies CATSRVHGGARPEKLFF. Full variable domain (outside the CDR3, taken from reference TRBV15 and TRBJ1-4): DAMVIQNPRYQVTQFGKPVTLSCSQTLNHNVMYWYQQKSSQAPKLLFHYYDKDFNNEADTPDNFQSRRPNTSFCFLDIRSPGLGDTAMYLCATSRVHGGARPEKLFFGSGTQLSVL.

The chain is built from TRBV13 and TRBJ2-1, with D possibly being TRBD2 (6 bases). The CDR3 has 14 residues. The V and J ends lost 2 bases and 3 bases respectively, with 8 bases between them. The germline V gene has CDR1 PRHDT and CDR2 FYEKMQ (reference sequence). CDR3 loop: CASSLIGSYNEQFF. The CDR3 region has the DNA TGTGCCAGCAGCTTAATCGGGAGCTACAATGAGCAGTTCTTC.

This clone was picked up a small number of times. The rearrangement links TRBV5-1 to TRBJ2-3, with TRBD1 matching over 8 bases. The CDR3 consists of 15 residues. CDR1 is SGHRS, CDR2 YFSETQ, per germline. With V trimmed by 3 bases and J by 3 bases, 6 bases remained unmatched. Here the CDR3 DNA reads TGCGCCAGCAGCTCCGGACAGGGTTGGACAGATACGCAGTATTTT. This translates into CASSSGQGWTDTQYF.

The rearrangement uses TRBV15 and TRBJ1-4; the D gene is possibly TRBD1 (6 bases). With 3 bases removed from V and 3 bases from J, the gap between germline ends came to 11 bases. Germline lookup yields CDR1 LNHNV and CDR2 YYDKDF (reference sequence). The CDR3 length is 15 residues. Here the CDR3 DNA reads TGTGCCACCAGCAGCTGGGGGCAGGCTAATGAAAAACTGTTTTTT. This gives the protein CATSSWGQANEKLFF.

In DNA form, the CDR3 reads TGTGCCAGCAGTTTATCCAGAGGGTTGAGAGGCTACACCTTC. It specifies CASSLSRGLRGYTF. This rearrangement joins TRBV27 to TRBJ1-2; D ambiguous. The germline V and J ends were trimmed by 0 bases and 8 bases, with 13 bases remaining between them. In germline, CDR1 is MNHEY, CDR2 SMNVEV (reference sequence). The CDR3 has 14 amino acids.